Below, 24 T cell receptor beta chains from the same sample are listed, as sequenced in a study of breast tumors, draining lymph nodes, adjacent tissues. Breast cancer patients provided tissue from their axillary draining lymph nodes. TCRdb recomputed calls from the multiplex PCR reads with MiXCR, one row per CDR3 protein. The sample lists about 200,000 distinct CDR3 sequences, approximately 33% occurring once. What was sequenced was axillary lymph node tissue. These receptors were taken from a female donor with breast cancer. Some clones in this sample may be carry-over from other donors' samples.

This clonotype was seen at least ten times. A read error may be the cause here, since a much bigger clone is one base away. The chain links TRBV20-1 to TRBJ2-7, with D possibly being TRBD1 (5 bases). In germline, CDR1 is DFQATT, CDR2 SNEGSKA (reference sequence). The CDR3 has 11 amino acids. CDR3 sequence reads: CSASRGYEQSF. The CDR3 DNA reads as TGCAGTGCTAGTAGGGGCTACGAGCAGTCCTTC.

V usage is TRBV29-1 and J usage is TRBJ2-3; 7 positions match TRBD2. The CDR3 consists of 14 residues. CDR1 is SQVTM, CDR2 ANQGSEA, per germline. The V gene end was trimmed by 8 bases and the J gene end by 1 base; junction bases not matched to a gene: 9. The CDR3 is CSRSSSGGTDTQYF. The CDR3 DNA follows: TGCAGCAGATCCTCCAGCGGGGGCACAGATACGCAGTATTTT.

This clonotype occurred many times. This rearrangement joins TRBV20-1 to TRBJ1-5, with a possible D match to TRBD1 (6 bases). The germline CDR1 and CDR2 sequences are DFQATT and SNEGSKA (reference sequence). This CDR3 contains 14 residues. Trimming cost V 3 bases and J 4 bases, with 13 bases left between them. The CDR3 DNA is TGCAGTGCTAGTCGGGGGCTTCCGAATCAGCCCCAGCATTTT. This encodes CSASRGLPNQPQHF.

This clonotype was counted ten times or more. This chain connects TRBV27 to TRBJ2-7; D is unclear. The germline V gene encodes CDR1 MNHEY and CDR2 SMNVEV (reference sequence). The V end lost 6 bases, the J end lost 4 bases, and 7 bases lay between the germline ends. CDR3 length: 11 amino acids. The CDR3 is CASRAGYEQYF. The CDR3 DNA sequence: TGTGCCAGCAGGGCAGGTTACGAGCAGTACTTC.

This clonotype was recorded at least ten times. The chain couples TRBV6-4 to TRBJ1-6; D gene unclear. Germline loops: CDR1 MRHNA, CDR2 SNTAGT. The CDR3 consists of 13 residues. Trimming took off 4 bases at V and 7 bases at J, with 8 bases between the two ends. The CDR3: CASSVVVNSPLHF. In nucleotides, the CDR3 is TGTGCCAGCAGTGTGGTCGTAAATTCACCCCTCCACTTT.

The chain carries TRBV3-2 and TRBJ1-4; the table's D call TRBD1 went unverified against the DNA. TRBV3-2 is noted as a pseudogene. The CDR3 runs 16 residues. The CDR3 DNA reads as TGTGCCAGCAGCGTTTTACCGGGACACTCTAATGAAAAACTGTTTTTT. This encodes CASSVLPGHSNEKLFF.

The chain combines TRBV3-2 with TRBJ2-7; the table's D call, TRBD1, was not checked against the DNA. TRBV3-2 constitutes a pseudogene. The CDR3 extends over 15 amino acids. The CDR3 nucleotides read TGTGCCAGCAGCAACGAACCAGGGGGCCAAGACGAGCAGTACTTC. Translated: CASSNEPGGQDEQYF.

In this sample, this clonotype turned up many times. The chain joins TRBV4-1 to TRBJ2-3; 8 bases agree with TRBD2. CDR1 is MGHRA, CDR2 YSYEKL, per germline. Trimming removed 0 bases from V and 7 bases from J; junction bases left unmatched: 9. The CDR3 runs 16 residues. CDR3 DNA sequence: TGCGCCAGCAGCCAAGATCTTACGGGGGGGTGGAATACGCAGTATTTT. It translates to CASSQDLTGGWNTQYF.

This clonotype was recorded many times. The chain employs TRBV11-2 and TRBJ2-2, with D possibly matching TRBD2 (6 bases). The CDR3 covers 16 residues. Germline V gives CDR1 SGHAT, CDR2 FQNNGV. V lost 7 bases and J lost 0, with 15 bases in between. This CDR3 is CASNPPGLANTGELFF. The CDR3 nucleotides are TGTGCCAGCAATCCTCCGGGACTGGCGAACACCGGGGAGCTGTTTTTT. Full variable domain (remainder filled in from reference TRBV11-2 and TRBJ2-2): EAGVAQSPRYKIIEKRQSVAFWCNPISGHATLYWYQQILGQGPKLLIQFQNNGVVDDSQLPKDRFSAERLKGVDSTLKIQPAKLEDSAVYLCASNPPGLANTGELFFGEGSRLTVL.

Details on this clonotype: This clone may be a read error of a much larger clone one base away. This chain uses TRBV11-2 with TRBJ2-1; D is perhaps TRBD1 (5 bases). The V end lost 5 bases, the J end lost 9 bases, and 14 bases lay between the germline ends. Germline CDR1 reads SGHAT; CDR2 reads FQNNGV. The length of the CDR3 is 13 residues. For the CDR3, the DNA is TGTGCCAGCAGCGACCAGGGTTTCACTGAGCAGTTCTTC. Protein: CASSDQGFTEQFF.

The rearrangement joins TRBV6-6 to TRBJ2-7; 9 nucleotides match TRBD1. CDR1 and CDR2 from the germline V gene are MNHNY and SVGAGI (reference sequence). Trimming removed 5 bases from V and 4 bases from J; junction bases left unmatched: 9. This CDR3 has 15 residues. The CDR3 loop reads CASSHGNGQGYEQYF. CDR3 bases: TGTGCCAGCAGTCATGGGAACGGACAGGGGTACGAGCAGTACTTC.

This clonotype was observed at least ten times. The CDR3 loop is CASSSWGTLYNEQFF. CDR3 in DNA: TGTGCCAGCTCTTCGTGGGGGACCCTCTACAATGAGCAGTTCTTC. V gene TRBV11-2 combines with J gene TRBJ2-1; D tentatively fits TRBD1 or TRBD2 (5 bases each). CDR1 SGHAT and CDR2 FQNNGV come from the germline V gene. This CDR3 region has 15 residues. Trimming removed 8 bases at V and 3 bases at J, with 17 bases between.

This clonotype showed up many times. The J gene is TRBJ2-7, the V gene TRBV5-4; D unresolved. V lost 0 bases to trimming and J lost 2 bases, with 12 bases between them. The CDR3 sequence is 15 residues long. Germline-derived CDR1 and CDR2 are SGHNT and YYREEE (reference sequence). The CDR3 reads CASSLGSTAAYEQYF. CDR3 DNA: TGTGCCAGCAGCTTGGGTTCGACCGCTGCCTACGAGCAGTACTTC.

As to this clonotype: A much larger clone lies a single base off, so this may be a read error. V and J are TRBV30 and TRBJ1-2; D gene ambiguous. Germline V lookup: CDR1 GTSNPN, CDR2 SVGIG (reference sequence). Deletions cut 2 bases from V and 4 bases from J, with 8 bases between. The CDR3 has 12 residues. CDR3 bases: TGTGCCTGGAGTTGGGGAAGCTATGGCTACACCTTC. Translating gives CAWSWGSYGYTF.

This clonotype was recorded at least ten times. The chain has TRBV5-1 and TRBJ1-2, with D uncertain. From germline, CDR1 is SGHRS and CDR2 YFSETQ. The CDR3 length is 16 residues. Between the trimmed V and J ends, which lost 0 bases and 7 bases, there was a span of 19 bases. CDR3 residues: CASSLAVSGPWGGYTF. CDR3 DNA: TGCGCCAGCAGCTTGGCCGTCAGCGGGCCGTGGGGTGGCTACACCTTC.

Note on this clonotype: One base away lies a much larger clone, so this may be a sequencing read error. The V and J genes are TRBV5-4 and TRBJ2-3; D possibly corresponds to TRBD2 (5 bases). In germline, CDR1 is SGHNT, CDR2 YYREEE (reference sequence). There are 15 residues in the CDR3. This chain's CDR3 is CASSRGTRRGDTRYF. In DNA form, the CDR3 reads TGTGCCAGCAGCCGGGGAACCCGCCGGGGAGATACGCGGTATTTT.

This clonotype was recorded at least ten times. The chain is built from TRBV20-1 and TRBJ1-2, with D possibly TRBD1 on 6 matching bases. Per the germline V gene, CDR1 is DFQATT and CDR2 is SNEGSKA (reference sequence). The CDR3 length is 15 residues. V dropped 5 bases and J dropped 4 bases, with 20 bases sitting between them. CDR3 in amino acids: CSAGTLKDSSYGYTF. Here the CDR3 DNA reads TGCAGTGCTGGAACTTTAAAGGACAGCAGCTATGGCTACACCTTC.

This clonotype was counted at least ten times. V and J are TRBV7-9 and TRBJ2-3; tentatively, D is TRBD1 (5 bases). Germline assignment: CDR1 SEHNR and CDR2 FQNEAQ (reference sequence). The CDR3 has 15 amino acids. Between the trimmed V and J ends, which lost 3 bases and 5 bases, there was a span of 15 bases. The CDR3, as DNA: TGTGCCAGCAGCTTGTTCAGGGTCGGCGGAGATACGCAGTATTTT. This gives the protein CASSLFRVGGDTQYF. Filled out from reference TRBV7-9 and TRBJ2-3, the complete variable domain reads DTGVSQNPRHKITKRGQNVTFRCDPISEHNRLYWYRQTLGQGPEFLTYFQNEAQLEKSRLLSDRFSAERPKGSFSTLEIQRTEQGDSAMYLCASSLFRVGGDTQYFGPGTRLTVL.

This clonotype was seen ten or more times. The CDR3 bases are TGTGCCTGGAGAGGGGACCAAAACACCGGGGAGCTGTTTTTT. This gives the protein CAWRGDQNTGELFF. This rearrangement joins TRBV30 to TRBJ2-2; D is possibly TRBD1 or TRBD2 (5 bases each). V was cut by 3 bases and J by 2 bases, with 10 bases left in between. The germline V gene encodes CDR1 GTSNPN and CDR2 SVGIG (reference sequence). The CDR3 length is 14 residues.

This clonotype was observed a handful of times. The rearrangement uses TRBV3-1 and TRBJ1-1; 8 bases match TRBD1. This CDR3 is built from 14 residues. J gave up 3 bases and V 4 bases, and 4 bases lay outside the gene matches. Per the germline V gene, CDR1 is LGHDT and CDR2 is YNNKEL (reference sequence). The CDR3 DNA follows: TGTGCCAGCAGCCCCGGACAGGGATACACTGAAGCTTTCTTT. Protein: CASSPGQGYTEAFF.

In DNA form, the CDR3 reads TGCGCCAGCAGTTCGACTAGCGGAGGAATAAATGAGCAGTTCTTC. It specifies CASSSTSGGINEQFF. J is TRBJ2-1 and V is TRBV10-1; 9 bases map to TRBD2. J lost 7 bases, V lost 5 bases, and 9 bases had no gene match. Looked up from germline, CDR1 is WNHNN and CDR2 is SYGVQD (reference sequence). The length of the CDR3 is 15 residues.

This clonotype has a count of ten or more. The rearrangement links TRBV28 to TRBJ2-7, with a possible D match to TRBD2 (6 bases). Trimming took 5 bases from V and 4 from J, leaving 15 bases between them. This CDR3 comprises 14 residues. The V gene's germline CDR1 is MDHEN and CDR2 SYDVKM. The CDR3 reads CASSVLRELYEQYF. In DNA form, the CDR3 reads TGTGCCAGCAGTGTTCTGCGGGAACTATACGAGCAGTACTTC.

About this clonotype itself: It may be a read error: a sequence one base away is much more abundant. V usage is TRBV11-2 and J usage is TRBJ2-5; the D is unclear. This CDR3 region has 15 residues. Germline CDR1 is SGHAT and CDR2 is FQNNGV. The germline V and J ends were trimmed by 5 bases and 5 bases, with 18 bases remaining between them. The CDR3 protein is CASSPRRHTDETQYF. The CDR3 DNA follows: TGTGCCAGCAGCCCCCGGCGGCACACGGATGAGACCCAGTACTTC. Full variable domain (outside the CDR3, taken from reference TRBV11-2 and TRBJ2-5): EAGVAQSPRYKIIEKRQSVAFWCNPISGHATLYWYQQILGQGPKLLIQFQNNGVVDDSQLPKDRFSAERLKGVDSTLKIQPAKLEDSAVYLCASSPRRHTDETQYFGPGTRLLVL.

The V gene is TRBV2, the J gene TRBJ2-1, with D hard to call. Between the trimmed V and J ends, which lost 8 bases and 8 bases, there was a span of 10 bases. In germline, CDR1 is SNHLY, CDR2 FYNNEI. The CDR3 covers 11 residues. Written as DNA, the CDR3 is TGTGCCAGCGCCACCGGCGATGAGCAGTTCTTC. This codes for CASATGDEQFF.